This TCR beta chain emerged from a study of cytomegalovirus exposure and HLA in healthy donors. To note about this clone: What it binds is unknown.

PCR employed 60 Vbeta and 13 Jbeta primers. The protocol was immunoSEQ multiplex PCR, while the TCRdb copy is restricted to in-frame clones and leaves out a portion. Seen here are 220,000 or so clones, about 78% observed once, and the top ten hold approximately 3.8%. General study findings and limits: Across all donors, roughly uniform sequencing depth was an assumption of the presence/absence analyses.

The sequenced material came from PBMCs. The TCR comes from a male donor in good health and CMV-seronegative.

The CDR3 region is CASSYSTGSANIQYF. The CDR3 bases are TGTGCCAGCAGTTACTCGACAGGGTCCGCAAACATTCAGTACTTC. The V and J genes are TRBV6-6 and TRBJ2-4; TRBD1 aligns across 7 bases. J lost 6 bases, V lost 0 bases, and 5 bases had no gene match. The CDR3 runs 15 residues. Germline V gives CDR1 MNHNY, CDR2 SVGAGI (reference sequence).